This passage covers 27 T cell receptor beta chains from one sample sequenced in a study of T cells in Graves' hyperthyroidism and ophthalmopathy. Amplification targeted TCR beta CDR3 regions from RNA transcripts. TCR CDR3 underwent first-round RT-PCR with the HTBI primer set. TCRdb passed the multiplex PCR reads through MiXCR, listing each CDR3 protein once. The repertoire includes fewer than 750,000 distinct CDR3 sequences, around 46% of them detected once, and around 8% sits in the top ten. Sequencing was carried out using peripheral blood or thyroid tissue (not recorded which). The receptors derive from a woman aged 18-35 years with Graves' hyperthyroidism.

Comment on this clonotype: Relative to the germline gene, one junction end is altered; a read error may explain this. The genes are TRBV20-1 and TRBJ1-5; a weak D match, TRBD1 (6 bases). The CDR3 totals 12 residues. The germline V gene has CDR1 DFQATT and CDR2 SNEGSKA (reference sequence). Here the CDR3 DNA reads TGCAGCGCTAGACAGGTGTATCAGCCCCAGCATTTT. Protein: CSARQVYQPQHF.

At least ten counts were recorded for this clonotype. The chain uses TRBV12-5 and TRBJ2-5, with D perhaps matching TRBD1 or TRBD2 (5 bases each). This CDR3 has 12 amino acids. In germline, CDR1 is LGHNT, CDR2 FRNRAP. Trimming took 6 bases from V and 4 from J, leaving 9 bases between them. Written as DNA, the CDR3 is TGTGCTAGTGGCGGGGCGGGAGAGACCCAGTACTTC. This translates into CASGGAGETQYF.

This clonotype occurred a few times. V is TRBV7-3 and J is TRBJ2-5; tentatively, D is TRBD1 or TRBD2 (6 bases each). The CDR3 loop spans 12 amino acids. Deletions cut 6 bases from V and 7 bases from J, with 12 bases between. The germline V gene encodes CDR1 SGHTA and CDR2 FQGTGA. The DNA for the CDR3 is TGTGCCAGCAGTCCGGGGGCAGGGACCCAGTACTTC. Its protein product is CASSPGAGTQYF.

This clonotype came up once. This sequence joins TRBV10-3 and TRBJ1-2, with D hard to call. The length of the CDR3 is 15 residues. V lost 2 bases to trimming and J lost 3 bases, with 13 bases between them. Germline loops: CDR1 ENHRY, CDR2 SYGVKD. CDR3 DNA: TGTGCCATCAGTGAGGGGAACGCACCCTACTATGGCTACACCTTC. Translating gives CAISEGNAPYYGYTF.

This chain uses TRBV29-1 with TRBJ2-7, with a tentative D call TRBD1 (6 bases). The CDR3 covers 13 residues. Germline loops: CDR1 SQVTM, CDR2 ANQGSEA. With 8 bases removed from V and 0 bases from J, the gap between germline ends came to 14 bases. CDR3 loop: CSQDGQPSYEQYF. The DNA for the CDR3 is TGCAGCCAAGATGGACAGCCCTCCTACGAGCAGTACTTC.

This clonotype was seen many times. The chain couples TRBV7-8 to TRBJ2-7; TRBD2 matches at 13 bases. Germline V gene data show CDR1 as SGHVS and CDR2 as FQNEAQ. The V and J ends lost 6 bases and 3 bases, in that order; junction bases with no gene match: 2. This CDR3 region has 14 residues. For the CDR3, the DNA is TGTGCCAGCAGGGGACTAGCGGGAAACTACGAGCAGTACTTC. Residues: CASRGLAGNYEQYF.

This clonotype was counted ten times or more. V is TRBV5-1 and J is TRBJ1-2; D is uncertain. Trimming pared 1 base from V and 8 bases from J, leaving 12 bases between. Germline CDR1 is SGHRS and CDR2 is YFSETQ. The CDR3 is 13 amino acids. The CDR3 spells CASSLWSGGGYTF. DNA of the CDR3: TGCGCCAGCAGCTTGTGGTCGGGAGGAGGCTACACCTTC.

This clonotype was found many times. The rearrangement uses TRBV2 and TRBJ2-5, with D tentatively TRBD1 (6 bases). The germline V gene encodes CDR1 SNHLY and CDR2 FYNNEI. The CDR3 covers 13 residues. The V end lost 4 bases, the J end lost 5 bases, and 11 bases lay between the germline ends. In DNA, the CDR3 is TGTGCCAGCAGTGGGGGGCAGGTTGAGACCCAGTACTTC. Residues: CASSGGQVETQYF.

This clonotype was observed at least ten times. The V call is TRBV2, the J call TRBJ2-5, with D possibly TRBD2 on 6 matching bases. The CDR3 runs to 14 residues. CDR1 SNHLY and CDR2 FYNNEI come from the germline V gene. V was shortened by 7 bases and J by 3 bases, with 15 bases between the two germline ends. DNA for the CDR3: TGTGCCAGCAAGCCCGGGACTTCAAAAGAGACCCAGTACTTC. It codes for CASKPGTSKETQYF.

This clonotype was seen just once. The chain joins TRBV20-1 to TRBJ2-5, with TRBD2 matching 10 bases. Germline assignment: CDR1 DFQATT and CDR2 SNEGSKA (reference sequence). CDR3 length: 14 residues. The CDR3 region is CRTRLLAGQETQYF. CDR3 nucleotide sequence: TGCAGGACTCGGTTACTAGCGGGACAAGAGACCCAGTACTTC.

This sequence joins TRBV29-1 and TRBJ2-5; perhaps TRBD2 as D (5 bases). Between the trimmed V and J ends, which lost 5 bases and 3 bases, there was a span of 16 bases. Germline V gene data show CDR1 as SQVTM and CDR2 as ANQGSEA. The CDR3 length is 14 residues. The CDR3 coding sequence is TGCAGCGTTACTACACGCGACGGGAAAGAGACCCAGTACTTC. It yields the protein CSVTTRDGKETQYF.

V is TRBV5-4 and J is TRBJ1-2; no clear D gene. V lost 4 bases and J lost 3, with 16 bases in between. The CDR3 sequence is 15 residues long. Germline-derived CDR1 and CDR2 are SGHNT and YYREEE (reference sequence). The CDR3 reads CASSPGRREDYGYTF. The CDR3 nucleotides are TGTGCCAGCAGCCCTGGCAGGCGCGAGGACTATGGCTACACCTTC.

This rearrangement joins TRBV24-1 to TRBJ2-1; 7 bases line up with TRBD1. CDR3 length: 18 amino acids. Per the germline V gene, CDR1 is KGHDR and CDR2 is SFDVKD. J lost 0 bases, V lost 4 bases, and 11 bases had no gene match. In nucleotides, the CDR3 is TGTGCCACCAGTGAATCATGGACAGGTCCGAGCTCCTACAATGAGCAGTTCTTC. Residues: CATSESWTGPSSYNEQFF.

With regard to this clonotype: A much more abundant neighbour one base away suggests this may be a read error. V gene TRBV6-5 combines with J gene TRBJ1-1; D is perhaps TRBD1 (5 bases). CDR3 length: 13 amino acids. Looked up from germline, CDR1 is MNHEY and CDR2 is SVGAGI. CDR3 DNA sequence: TGTGCCAGCAGTTTACGCCCGGACACTGAAGCTTCCTTT. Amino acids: CASSLRPDTEASF.

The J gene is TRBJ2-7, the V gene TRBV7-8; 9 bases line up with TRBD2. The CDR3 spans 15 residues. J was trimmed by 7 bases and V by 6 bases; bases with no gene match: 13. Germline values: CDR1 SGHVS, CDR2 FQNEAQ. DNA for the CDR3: TGTGCCAGCAGGCTCCGGCGGGGGGGTTACAATGAGCAGTACTTC. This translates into CASRLRRGGYNEQYF.

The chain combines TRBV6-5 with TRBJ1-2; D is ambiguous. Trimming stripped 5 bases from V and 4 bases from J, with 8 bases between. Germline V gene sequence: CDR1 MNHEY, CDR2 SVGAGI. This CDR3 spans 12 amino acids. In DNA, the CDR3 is TGTGCCAGCAGTAGACGGATCTATGGCTACACCTTC. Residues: CASSRRIYGYTF.

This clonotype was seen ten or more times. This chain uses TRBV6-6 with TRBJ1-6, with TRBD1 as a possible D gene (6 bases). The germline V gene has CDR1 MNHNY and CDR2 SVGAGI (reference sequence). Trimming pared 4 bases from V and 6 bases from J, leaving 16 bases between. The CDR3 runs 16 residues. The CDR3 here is CASSSTGEGVNSPLHF. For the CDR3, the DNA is TGTGCCAGCAGTTCGACGGGGGAGGGGGTTAATTCACCCCTCCACTTT.

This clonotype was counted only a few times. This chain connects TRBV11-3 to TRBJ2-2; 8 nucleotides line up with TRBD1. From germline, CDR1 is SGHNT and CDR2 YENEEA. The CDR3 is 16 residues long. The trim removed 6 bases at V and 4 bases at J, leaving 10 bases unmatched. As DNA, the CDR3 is TGTGCCAGCAGAAGCGGACAGGGAGTGGGCACCGGGGAGCTGTTTTTT. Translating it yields CASRSGQGVGTGELFF.

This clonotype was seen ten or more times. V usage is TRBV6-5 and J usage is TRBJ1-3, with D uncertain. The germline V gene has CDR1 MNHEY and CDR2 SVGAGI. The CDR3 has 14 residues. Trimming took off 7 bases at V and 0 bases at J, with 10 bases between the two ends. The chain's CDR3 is CASTSYTSGNTIYF. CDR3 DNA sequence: TGTGCCAGCACCTCTTATACCTCTGGAAACACCATATATTTT.

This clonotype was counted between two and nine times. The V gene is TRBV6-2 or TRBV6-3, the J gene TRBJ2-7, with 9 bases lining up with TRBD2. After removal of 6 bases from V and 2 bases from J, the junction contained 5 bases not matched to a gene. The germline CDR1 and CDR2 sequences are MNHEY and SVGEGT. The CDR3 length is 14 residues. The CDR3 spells CASRSGRNTYEQYF. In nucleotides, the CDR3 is TGTGCCAGCAGGAGCGGGAGGAATACCTACGAGCAGTACTTC.

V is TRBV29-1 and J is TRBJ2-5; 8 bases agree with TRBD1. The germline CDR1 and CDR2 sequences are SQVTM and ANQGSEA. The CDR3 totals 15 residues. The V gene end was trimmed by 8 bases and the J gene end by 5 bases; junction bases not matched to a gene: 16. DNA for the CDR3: TGCAGCTCACCACGGTGGACAGGGTCGCGGGAGACCCAGTACTTC. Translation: CSSPRWTGSRETQYF.

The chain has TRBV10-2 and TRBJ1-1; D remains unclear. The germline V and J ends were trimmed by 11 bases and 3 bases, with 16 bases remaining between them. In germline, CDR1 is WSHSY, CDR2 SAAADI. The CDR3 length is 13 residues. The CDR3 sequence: CAGKGRTDTEAFF. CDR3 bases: TGCGCCGGAAAGGGCAGGACCGACACTGAAGCTTTCTTT.

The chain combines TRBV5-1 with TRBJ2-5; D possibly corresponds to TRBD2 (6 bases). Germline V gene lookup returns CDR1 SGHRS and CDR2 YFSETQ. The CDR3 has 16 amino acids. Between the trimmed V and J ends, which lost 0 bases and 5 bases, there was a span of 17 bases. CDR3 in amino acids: CASSLGGDPGGETQYF. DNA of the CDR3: TGCGCCAGCAGCTTGGGGGGGGACCCCGGAGGGGAGACCCAGTACTTC.

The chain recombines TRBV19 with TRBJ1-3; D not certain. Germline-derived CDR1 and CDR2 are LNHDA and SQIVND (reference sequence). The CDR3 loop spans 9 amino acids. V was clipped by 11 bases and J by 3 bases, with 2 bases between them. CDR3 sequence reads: CAVGNTIYF. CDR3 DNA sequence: TGTGCCGTTGGAAACACCATATATTTT. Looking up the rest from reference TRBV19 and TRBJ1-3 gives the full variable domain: DGGITQSPKYLFRKEGQNVTLSCEQNLNHDAMYWYRQDPGQGLRLIYYSQIVNDFQKGDIAEGYSVSREKKESFPLTVTSAQKNPTAFYLCAVGNTIYFGEGSWLTVV.

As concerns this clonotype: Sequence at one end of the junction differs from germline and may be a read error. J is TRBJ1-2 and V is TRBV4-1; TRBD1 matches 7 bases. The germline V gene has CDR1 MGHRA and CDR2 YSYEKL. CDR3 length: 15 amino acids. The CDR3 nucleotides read TGCGCCAGCAGCCGGGGTCAGGGGGGGAACTATGGCTACATCTTC. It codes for CASSRGQGGNYGYIF.

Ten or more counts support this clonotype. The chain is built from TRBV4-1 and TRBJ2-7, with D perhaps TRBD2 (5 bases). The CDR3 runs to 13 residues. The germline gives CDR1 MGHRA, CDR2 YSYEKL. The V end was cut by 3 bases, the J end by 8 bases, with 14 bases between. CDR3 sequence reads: CASSHFSREKQYF. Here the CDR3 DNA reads TGCGCCAGCAGCCATTTCTCGAGGGAGAAGCAGTACTTC.

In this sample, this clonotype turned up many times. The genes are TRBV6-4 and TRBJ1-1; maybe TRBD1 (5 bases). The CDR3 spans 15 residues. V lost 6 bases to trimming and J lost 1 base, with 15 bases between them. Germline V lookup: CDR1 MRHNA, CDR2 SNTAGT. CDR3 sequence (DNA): TGTGCCAGCAGGGGATCTGGGACGGCGAACACTGAAGCTTTCTTT. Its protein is CASRGSGTANTEAFF.